The text below deals with one T cell receptor beta chain. No antigen is known for it. Germline V lookup: CDR1 SEHNR, CDR2 FQNEAQ (reference sequence). V lost 8 bases and J lost 1, with 20 bases in between. The CDR3 loop spans 16 amino acids. Findings of the study overall: The larger-cohort validation was restricted to a single TCR beta V-J rearrangement rather than whole repertoires.

Constant-region reverse primers amplified full-length variable regions, followed by semi-nested Nested Universal Primer A PCR. TCRdb recomputed calls from the 5' RACE reads with MiXCR, one row per CDR3 protein. The sample contains more than 45,000 distinct CDR3 sequences, around 26% of which appear only once. The memory fraction was CD4+CD45RO+CD25- cells. The clonotype was recovered from a female donor with breast cancer. The chain uses TRBV7-9 and TRBJ2-5, with D perhaps TRBD1 or TRBD2 (5 bases each). Sequenced input: tumor-infiltrating memory CD4+ T cells sorted from the breast tumor. The subset is: memory CD4+ T cells, CD4+CD45RO+CD25-. CDR3 DNA: TGTGCCAGCCGCCCCCCGGGGCCTCGGGTCCAAGAGACCCAGTACTTC. Translation: CASRPPGPRVQETQYF.